This T cell receptor beta chain was observed in a study of response to subunit inactivated influenza vaccine (dated by TCRdb to 2017 to 2018). Regarding the research as a whole: The study used deep quantitative T cell receptor repertoire profiling to track responses to a trivalent subunit inactivated influenza vaccine.

CDR1 is given as SGDLS and CDR2 as YYNGEE, both from the germline V gene. Trimming removed 2 bases from V and 5 bases from J; the gene matches leave 8 bases unexplained. The cysteine opens and the phenylalanine closes a CDR3 of 16 amino acids. The kept DNA is CDR3 alone, 48 bases in frame from the first base. Worth noting for this clonotype: Its antigen is unknown. Nothing much larger sits one base from this clone, and base qualities are not available.

The paper's findings and limits, for the study overall: It was suggested by the authors that each seasonal influenza vaccination may recruit only a limited number of new T cells.

The library was generated by RT-PCR. Sequenced on an Illumina HiSeq 2500. TCRdb cleaned the public reads at Q25 with fastp, built clones with MiXCR and kept in-frame beta chains. Identical CDR3 proteins give one entry, which carries the most common genes and DNA. This sample has hundreds of thousands of distinct CDR3 sequences in its table, and 12% to 15% of those were observed once. Approximately 7.6% of the sample lies in the top ten. Recombination joined TRBV9 with TRBJ2-2, with 8 central nucleotides matching TRBD2. The sequencing used PBMCs from blood, collected about 14 days before vaccination. The TCR sequence derives from a man in his fifties or sixties who received an inactivated influenza vaccine. Donor details come from another sample of the same person, matched by shared clones. The CDR3 region: CASSVHSGEGTGELFF. The DNA sequence is as follows: TGTGCCAGCAGCGTCCATAGCGGGGAGGGGACCGGGGAGCTGTTTTTT.